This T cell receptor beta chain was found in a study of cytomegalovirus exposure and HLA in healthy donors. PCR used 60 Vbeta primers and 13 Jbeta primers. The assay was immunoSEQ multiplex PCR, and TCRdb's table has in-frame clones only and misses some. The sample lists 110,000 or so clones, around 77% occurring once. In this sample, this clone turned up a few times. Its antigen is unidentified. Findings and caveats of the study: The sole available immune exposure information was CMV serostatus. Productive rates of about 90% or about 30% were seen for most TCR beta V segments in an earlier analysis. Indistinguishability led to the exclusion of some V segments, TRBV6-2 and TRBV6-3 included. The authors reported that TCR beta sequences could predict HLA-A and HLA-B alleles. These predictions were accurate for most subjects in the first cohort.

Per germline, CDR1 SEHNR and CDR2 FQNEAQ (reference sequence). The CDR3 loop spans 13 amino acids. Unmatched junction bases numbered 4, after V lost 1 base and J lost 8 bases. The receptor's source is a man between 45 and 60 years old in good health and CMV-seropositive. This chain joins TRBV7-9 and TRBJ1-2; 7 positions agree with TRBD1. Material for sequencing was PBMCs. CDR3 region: CASSLGQGRGYTF. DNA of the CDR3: TGTGCCAGCAGCTTAGGACAGGGCCGCGGCTACACCTTC.